The clone carrying this T cell receptor beta chain was picked up one time. The antigen is undetermined. This entry belongs to a study of cytomegalovirus exposure and HLA in healthy donors. General study points: What a later analysis reportedly showed was that an Asian-associated ancestry cluster had fewer N-insertions than the approximately 700-donor mean. With later analysis, a missense DCLRE1C variant became linked to TCR beta V- and J-gene trimming.

This PCR relied on a set of 60 Vbeta primers and 13 Jbeta primers. TCRdb's table, derived via immunoSEQ multiplex PCR, lists solely in-frame clones and lacks some. The sample has 130,000 to 150,000 clones; approximately 81% are singletons. Donors counted as nominally healthy when sampled, yet unrecorded immune exposures were likely. Per the germline V gene, CDR1 is SGHTA and CDR2 is FQGNSA. The CDR3 spans 16 residues. The ends were cut back, 2 bases at V and 7 bases at J, with 20 bases in the middle. The sample taken for sequencing was PBMCs. The genes are TRBV7-2 and TRBJ1-1; a possible D gene is TRBD1 (6 bases). This TCR was sampled from a boy aged 2 to 9 in good health and CMV-seronegative. DNA for the CDR3: TGTGCCAGCAGCTTACGTTTGTACAGGGAAATAGATGAAGCTTTCTTT. This gives the protein CASSLRLYREIDEAFF.